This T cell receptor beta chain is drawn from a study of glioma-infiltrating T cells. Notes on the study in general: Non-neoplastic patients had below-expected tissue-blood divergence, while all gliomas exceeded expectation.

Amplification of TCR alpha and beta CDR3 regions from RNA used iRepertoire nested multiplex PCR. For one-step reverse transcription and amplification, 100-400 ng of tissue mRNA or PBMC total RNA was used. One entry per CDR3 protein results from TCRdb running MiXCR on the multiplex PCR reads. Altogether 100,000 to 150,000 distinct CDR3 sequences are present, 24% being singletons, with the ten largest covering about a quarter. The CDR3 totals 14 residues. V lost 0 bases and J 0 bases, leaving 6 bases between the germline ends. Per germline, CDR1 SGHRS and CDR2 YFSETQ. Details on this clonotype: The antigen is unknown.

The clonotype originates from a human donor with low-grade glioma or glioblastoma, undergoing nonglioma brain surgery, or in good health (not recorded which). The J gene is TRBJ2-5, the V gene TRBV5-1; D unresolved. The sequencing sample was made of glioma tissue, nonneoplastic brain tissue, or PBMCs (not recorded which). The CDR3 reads CASSLVPDQETQYF. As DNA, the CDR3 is TGCGCCAGCAGCTTGGTACCAGACCAAGAGACCCAGTACTTC.